This passage covers 23 T cell receptor beta chains from one sample sequenced in a study of blood T cell repertoires in COVID-19. Repertoires were generated with immunoSEQ multiplex PCR, while TCRdb's copy carries only in-frame clones and drops some. Of roughly 160,000 clones in the sample, over 75% were seen once. Sequencing used PBMCs or T cells enriched from blood (not recorded which). These receptors came from a woman aged 40 to 50 with acute COVID-19.

This chain uses TRBV9 with TRBJ2-3; 7 nucleotides line up with TRBD1. Per the germline V gene, CDR1 is SGDLS and CDR2 is YYNGEE. This CDR3 spans 15 amino acids. V shed 0 bases, J shed 1 base, and the junction held 2 bases outside the gene matches. The CDR3 nucleotides are TGTGCCAGCAGCGTAGGGGGACAGCGCACAGATACGCAGTATTTT. It translates to CASSVGGQRTDTQYF. Supplemented by reference TRBV9 and TRBJ2-3, the full variable domain reads DSGVTQTPKHLITATGQRVTLRCSPRSGDLSVYWYQQSLDQGLQFLIQYYNGEERAKGNILERFSAQQFPDLHSELNLSSLELGDSALYFCASSVGGQRTDTQYFGPGTRLTVL.

This sequence joins TRBV3-1 (or the pseudogene TRBV3-2) and TRBJ1-1, with TRBD1 matching over 7 bases. The ends lost 3 bases at V and 9 bases at J; junction bases unmatched: 13. Germline V lookup: CDR1 LGHDT, CDR2 YNNKEL (reference sequence). CDR3 length equals 15 residues. The CDR3 region has the DNA TGTGCCAGCAGCCATGGACTCTTGCGGGACAGCAAAGCTTTCTTT. This codes for CASSHGLLRDSKAFF.

This clone was found once. V gene TRBV19 combines with J gene TRBJ2-3, with 8 positions matching TRBD2. The CDR3 covers 17 residues. With 1 base clipped from V and 1 base from J, the junction kept 7 bases outside the gene matches. Germline V gene sequence: CDR1 LNHDA, CDR2 SQIVND (reference sequence). CDR3 sequence (DNA): TGTGCCAGTAGTATAGCGGGAGGGCCGGCTGGCACAGATACGCAGTATTTT. Protein product: CASSIAGGPAGTDTQYF.

This rearrangement joins TRBV2 to TRBJ2-2, with 10 nucleotides matching TRBD2. CDR1 and CDR2 (germline): SNHLY, FYNNEI. J lost 5 bases, V lost 1 base, and 1 base had no gene match. This CDR3 is 15 amino acids long. The CDR3, as DNA: TGTGCCAGCAGTGAAGAGACTAGCGGGACCGGGGAGCTGTTTTTT. This gives the protein CASSEETSGTGELFF.

This chain joins TRBV19 and TRBJ2-2, with TRBD2 identical over 7 bases. Germline CDR1 is LNHDA and CDR2 is SQIVND (reference sequence). The CDR3 loop spans 14 amino acids. J gave up 5 bases and V 6 bases, and 6 bases lay outside the gene matches. The CDR3 sequence is CASRKGSGTGELFF. As DNA, the CDR3 is TGTGCCAGTAGGAAAGGTAGCGGGACCGGGGAGCTGTTTTTT.

The rearrangement uses TRBV24-1 and TRBJ2-3, with 9 positions matching TRBD2. V dropped 5 bases and J dropped 2; count of bases not matched to a gene: 10. This CDR3 has 17 amino acids. Per germline, CDR1 KGHDR and CDR2 SFDVKD. CDR3 in amino acids: CATSVFKTSGATDTQYF. CDR3 DNA sequence: TGTGCCACCAGTGTTTTTAAGACTAGCGGAGCCACAGATACGCAGTATTTT.

The gene calls are TRBV6-5 and TRBJ1-1, with D possibly TRBD1 on 5 matching bases. V shed 7 bases and J shed 4 bases, with 13 bases lying between them. CDR1 and CDR2 from the germline V gene are MNHEY and SVGAGI. This CDR3 has 13 residues. CDR3 amino acids: CASTKGRGTEAFF. CDR3 in DNA: TGTGCCAGCACCAAGGGGAGGGGCACTGAAGCTTTCTTT.

This clone was recorded a few times. The chain recombines TRBV5-1 with TRBJ2-1; 9 bases map to TRBD1. The CDR3 consists of 16 residues. The V segment lost 4 bases and the J segment 2 bases; nucleotides outside the gene matches: 7. The V gene's germline CDR1 is SGHRS and CDR2 YFSETQ. The CDR3 region is CASSHGDRGTYNEQFF. CDR3 nucleotide sequence: TGCGCCAGCAGCCACGGCGACAGGGGGACCTACAATGAGCAGTTCTTC.

V is TRBV27 and J is TRBJ2-3; D not resolved. Trimming removed 4 bases at V and 0 bases at J, with 5 bases between. Germline V CDR1 and CDR2: MNHEY, SMNVEV (reference sequence). The CDR3 has 13 residues. The chain's CDR3 is CASSSVSTDTQYF. CDR3 nucleotides: TGTGCCAGCAGTTCCGTAAGCACAGATACGCAGTATTTT.

CDR3 coding DNA: TGCGCCAGCAGCCCTACAGGGTCCTCTGGAAACACCATATATTTT. Translating it yields CASSPTGSSGNTIYF. The rearrangement joins TRBV5-1 to TRBJ1-3; a weak D match, TRBD1 (6 bases). The CDR3 runs 15 residues. Germline CDR1 reads SGHRS; CDR2 reads YFSETQ. Trimming took 4 bases from V and 0 from J, leaving 11 bases between them. The variable domain in full, completed from reference TRBV5-1 and TRBJ1-3, reads KAGVTQTPRYLIKTRGQQVTLSCSPISGHRSVSWYQQTPGQGLQFLFEYFSETQRNKGNFPGRFSGRQFSNSRSEMNVSTLELGDSALYLCASSPTGSSGNTIYFGEGSWLTVV.

The chain couples TRBV3-1 (or the pseudogene TRBV3-2) to TRBJ1-2; 10 bases are a match to TRBD1. The CDR3 consists of 18 residues. The germline V gene encodes CDR1 LGHDT and CDR2 YNNKEL (reference sequence). Trimming cost V 3 bases and J 4 bases; bases outside gene matches: 14. The CDR3 spells CASSQAAGTGARSYGYTF. In nucleotides, the CDR3 is TGTGCCAGCAGCCAGGCCGCCGGGACAGGGGCACGTAGCTATGGCTACACCTTC.

The chain uses TRBV7-3 and TRBJ2-2; 7 bases fit TRBD2. The germline gives CDR1 SGHTA, CDR2 FQGTGA. J was trimmed by 2 bases and V by 2 bases; bases with no gene match: 5. The CDR3 extends over 16 amino acids. CDR3 bases: TGTGCCAGCAGCTTAGGGAGCGGGGTCAACACCGGGGAGCTGTTTTTT. Its translation is CASSLGSGVNTGELFF.

A few counts support this clone. The gene calls are TRBV5-5 and TRBJ1-1; 9 bases agree with TRBD1. V dropped 4 bases and J dropped 5; count of bases not matched to a gene: 6. The CDR3 runs 14 residues. Germline loops: CDR1 SGHKS, CDR2 YYEKEE (reference sequence). In nucleotides, the CDR3 is TGTGCCAGCAGCCCAGGACAGGGGAGGACTGAAGCTTTCTTT. Translated, it gives CASSPGQGRTEAFF.

J is TRBJ1-2 and V is TRBV24-1; unclear D gene. Trimming removed 3 bases at V and 6 bases at J, with 10 bases between. The CDR3 has 13 residues. From germline, CDR1 is KGHDR and CDR2 SFDVKD. The CDR3 nucleotides are TGTGCCACCAGTGATCCCCCCGAGGATGGCTACACCTTC. This codes for CATSDPPEDGYTF.

The rearrangement uses TRBV9 and TRBJ2-4; D perhaps matches TRBD2 (6 bases). Trimming removed 2 bases from V and 7 bases from J, with 13 bases in between. Germline V gene sequence: CDR1 SGDLS, CDR2 YYNGEE. The CDR3 length is 14 residues. CDR3 bases: TGTGCCAGCAGCGTGGAGGGCCAAGGGAACATTCAGTACTTC. It yields the protein CASSVEGQGNIQYF.

The V gene is TRBV4-1, the J gene TRBJ2-3; the match to TRBD2 covers 12 bases. The CDR3 spans 20 residues. J lost 3 bases, V lost 0 bases, and 13 bases had no gene match. Germline V CDR1 and CDR2: MGHRA, YSYEKL. CDR3 in DNA: TGCGCCAGCAGCCAAGAGGCTAGCGGGAGGGCGCCCTGGGTGACAGATACGCAGTATTTT. Translating gives CASSQEASGRAPWVTDTQYF.

The CDR3 region has the DNA TGCAGCGTTGTTCTACTGTCAGGAAACACCATATATTTT. This sequence encodes CSVVLLSGNTIYF. This chain links TRBV29-1 with TRBJ1-3; D not resolved. CDR1 and CDR2 (germline): SQVTM, ANQGSEA. The V gene lost 4 bases and the J gene lost 4 bases, with 11 bases spanning the gap. This CDR3 region has 13 residues.

The chain couples TRBV2 to TRBJ1-1, with 11 bases lining up with TRBD1. The germline CDR1 and CDR2 sequences are SNHLY and FYNNEI. The V gene end was trimmed by 6 bases and the J gene end by 0 bases; junction bases not matched to a gene: 3. The CDR3 sequence is 15 residues long. CDR3 sequence: CASSRDRGLNTEAFF. The CDR3 nucleotides are TGTGCCAGCAGCCGGGACAGGGGGTTGAACACTGAAGCTTTCTTT.

In nucleotides, the CDR3 is TGTGCCAGCAGCGTAGGGTCAGGGGGCGGGATGGCCAAAAACATTCAGTACTTC. This gives the protein CASSVGSGGGMAKNIQYF. This chain links TRBV9 with TRBJ2-4; 8 nucleotides line up with TRBD1. The germline V gene encodes CDR1 SGDLS and CDR2 YYNGEE. With 0 bases clipped from V and 1 base from J, the junction kept 9 bases outside the gene matches. The CDR3 is 18 amino acids.

The V gene is TRBV9, the J gene TRBJ1-1, with no clear D. V shed 3 bases and J shed 7 bases, with 13 bases lying between them. CDR3 length: 13 residues. Germline CDR1 and CDR2: SGDLS and YYNGEE. The CDR3, as DNA: TGTGCCAGCAGCGCCCGGGAGATTGGTGAAGCTTTCTTT. Translating it yields CASSAREIGEAFF. The full variable domain, in which reference TRBV9 and TRBJ1-1 provide the parts outside the CDR3, is DSGVTQTPKHLITATGQRVTLRCSPRSGDLSVYWYQQSLDQGLQFLIQYYNGEERAKGNILERFSAQQFPDLHSELNLSSLELGDSALYFCASSAREIGEAFFGQGTRLTVV.

Comments on this clone: The sample holds other DNA sequences that translate to the same CDR3. The V call is TRBV27, the J call TRBJ1-5; D gene ambiguous. There are 13 residues in the CDR3. Trimming took 3 bases from V and 2 from J, leaving 5 bases between them. Germline V CDR1 and CDR2: MNHEY, SMNVEV (reference sequence). The CDR3 DNA is TGTGCCAGCAGTTTTTATGGCAATCAGCCCCAGCATTTT. It translates to CASSFYGNQPQHF.

This clone was seen a handful of times. In DNA form, the CDR3 reads TGTGCCAGCAGCCCCCGGGAGCGGGAGGGGAACACCGGGGAGCTGTTTTTT. This encodes CASSPREREGNTGELFF. The chain is built from TRBV7-2 and TRBJ2-2, with 10 bases matching TRBD2. The ends lost 5 bases at V and 1 base at J; junction bases unmatched: 7. Germline V CDR1 and CDR2: SGHTA, FQGNSA. The CDR3 has 17 residues. The variable domain in full, completed from reference TRBV7-2 and TRBJ2-2, reads GAGVSQSPSNKVTEKGKDVELRCDPISGHTALYWYRQSLGQGLEFLIYFQGNSAPDKSGLPSDRFSAERTGGSVSTLTIQRTQQEDSAVYLCASSPREREGNTGELFFGEGSRLTVL.

The CDR3, as DNA: TGTGCCAGCAGCTTAGGTTATCCAGAGACCCAGTACTTC. It yields the protein CASSLGYPETQYF. This chain uses TRBV13 with TRBJ2-5; D ambiguous. The V end lost 0 bases, the J end lost 4 bases, and 6 bases lay between the germline ends. Germline assignment: CDR1 PRHDT and CDR2 FYEKMQ (reference sequence). CDR3 size: 13 residues.